This T cell receptor (beta chain) derives from a study of beta chain features in type 1 diabetes. Overall study results and limits: Significant though moderate, a shortening of TCRB CDR3s appeared in all four CD4+ subsets of Type 1 diabetes patients. PCR might favor shorter templates, but any such skew would affect patients and controls equally.

Expressed TCRB transcripts were sequenced, since all the RNA that had been isolated was reverse transcribed. The assay was immunoSEQ multiplex PCR, and TCRdb's table has in-frame clones only and misses some. Of 120,000 or so clones listed, 17% are singletons. A CD45RO/CCR7/CD25/CD127/CD95/CD27 panel sorted naive, central memory, regulatory and stem cell-like memory CD4+ cells. This clone has only a few counts. Its antigen remains unknown. This specimen includes other DNA sequences encoding the same CDR3. This clonotype was obtained from a young man with type 1 diabetes. The source material was central memory CD4+ T cells from blood.

The CDR3 reads CAWLGVLNTEAFF. The CDR3 DNA follows: TGTGCCTGGCTAGGGGTTCTGAACACTGAAGCTTTCTTT. This chain uses TRBV30 with TRBJ1-1; TRBD1 is a possible D gene (5 bases). Trimming took 5 bases from V and 0 from J, leaving 10 bases between them. The CDR3 runs to 13 residues. Per germline, CDR1 GTSNPN and CDR2 SVGIG (reference sequence). Filled out from reference TRBV30 and TRBJ1-1, the complete variable domain reads SQTIHQWPATLVQPVGSPLSLECTVEGTSNPNLYWYRQAAGRGLQLLFYSVGIGQISSEVPQNLSASRPQDRQFILSSKKLLLSDSGFYLCAWLGVLNTEAFFGQGTRLTVV.